These 2 T cell receptor beta chains were all obtained from the same sample, sequenced in a study of tumour-infiltrating T cells in Burkitt lymphoma. Libraries were prepared by immunoSEQ multiplex PCR; TCRdb keeps only in-frame clonotypes and omits some of them. Of more than 40,000 clones in the sample, 31% are singletons; the top ten hold 2.9%. Source material: tumor tissue. These receptors were taken from a human donor with Burkitt lymphoma.

This clone was seen only a few times. The gene calls are TRBV6-6 and TRBJ2-3; D unclear. Germline lookup yields CDR1 MNHNY and CDR2 SVGAGI (reference sequence). The ends were cut back, 6 bases at V and 5 bases at J, with 9 bases in the middle. This CDR3 has 12 amino acids. The DNA for the CDR3 is TGTGCCAGCAGCTGGACCGGAGATACGCAGTATTTT. It specifies CASSWTGDTQYF.

The gene calls are TRBV5-6 and TRBJ2-7; D might be TRBD1 (5 bases). This CDR3 has 12 amino acids. Germline CDR1 is SGHDT and CDR2 is YYEEEE. The V end was cut by 3 bases, the J end by 3 bases, with 7 bases between. CDR3 nucleotides: TGTGCCAGCAGCTCGACAGTCTACGAGCAGTACTTC. It yields the protein CASSSTVYEQYF.